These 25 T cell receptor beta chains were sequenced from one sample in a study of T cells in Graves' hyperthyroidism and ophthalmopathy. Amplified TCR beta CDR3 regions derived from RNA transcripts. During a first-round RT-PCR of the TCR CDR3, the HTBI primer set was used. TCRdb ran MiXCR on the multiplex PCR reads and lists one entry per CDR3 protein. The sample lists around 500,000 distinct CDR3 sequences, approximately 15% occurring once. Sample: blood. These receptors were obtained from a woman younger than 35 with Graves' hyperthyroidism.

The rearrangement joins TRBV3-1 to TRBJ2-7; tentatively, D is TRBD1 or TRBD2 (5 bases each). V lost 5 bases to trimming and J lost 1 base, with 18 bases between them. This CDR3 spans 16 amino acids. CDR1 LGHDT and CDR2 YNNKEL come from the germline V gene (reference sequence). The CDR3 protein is CASSFANRGESYEQYF. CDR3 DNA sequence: TGTGCCAGCAGCTTTGCCAACCGGGGCGAATCCTACGAGCAGTACTTC.

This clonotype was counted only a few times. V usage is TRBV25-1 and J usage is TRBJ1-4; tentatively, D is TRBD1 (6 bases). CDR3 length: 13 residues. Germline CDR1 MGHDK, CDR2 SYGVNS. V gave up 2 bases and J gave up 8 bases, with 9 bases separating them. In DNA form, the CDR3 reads TGTGCCAGCAGTGAACGTCAGGGGGAAAAACTGTTTTTT. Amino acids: CASSERQGEKLFF.

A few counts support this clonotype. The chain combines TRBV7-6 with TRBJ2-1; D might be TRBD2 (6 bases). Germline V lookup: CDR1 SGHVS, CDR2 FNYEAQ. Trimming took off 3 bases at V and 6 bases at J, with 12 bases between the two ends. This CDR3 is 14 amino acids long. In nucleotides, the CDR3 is TGTGCCAGCAGCTTCGGCGGGGCCCTCAATGAGCAGTTCTTC. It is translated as CASSFGGALNEQFF.

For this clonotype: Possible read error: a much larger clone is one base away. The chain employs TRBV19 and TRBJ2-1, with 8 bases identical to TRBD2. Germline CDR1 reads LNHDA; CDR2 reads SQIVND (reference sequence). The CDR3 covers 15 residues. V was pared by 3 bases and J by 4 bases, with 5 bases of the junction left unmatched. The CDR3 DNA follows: TGTGCCAGTAGTATGGGGAGCGGGAGTTACAATGAGCAGTTCTTC. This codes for CASSMGSGSYNEQFF.

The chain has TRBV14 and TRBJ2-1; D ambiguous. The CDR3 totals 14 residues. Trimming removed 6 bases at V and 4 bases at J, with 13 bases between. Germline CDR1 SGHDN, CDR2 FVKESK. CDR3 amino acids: CASRGSAIYNEQFF. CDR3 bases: TGTGCCAGCAGAGGCAGTGCGATATACAATGAGCAGTTCTTC. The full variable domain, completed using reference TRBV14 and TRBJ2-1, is EAGVTQFPSHSVIEKGQTVTLRCDPISGHDNLYWYRRVMGKEIKFLLHFVKESKQDESGMPNNRFLAERTGGTYSTLKVQPAELEDSGVYFCASRGSAIYNEQFFGPGTRLTVL.

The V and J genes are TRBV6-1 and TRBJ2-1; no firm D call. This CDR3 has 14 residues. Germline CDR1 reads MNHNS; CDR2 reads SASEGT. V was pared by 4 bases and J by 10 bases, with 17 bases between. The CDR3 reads CASSVTDKRYEQFF. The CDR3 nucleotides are TGTGCCAGCAGTGTGACCGACAAGAGGTACGAGCAGTTCTTC.

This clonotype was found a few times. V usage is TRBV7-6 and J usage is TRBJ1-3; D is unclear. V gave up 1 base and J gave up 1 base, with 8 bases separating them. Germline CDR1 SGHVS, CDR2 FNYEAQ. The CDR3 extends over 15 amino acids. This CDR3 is CASSLVQGSGNTIYF. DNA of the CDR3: TGTGCCAGCAGCTTAGTCCAAGGTTCTGGAAACACCATATATTTT.

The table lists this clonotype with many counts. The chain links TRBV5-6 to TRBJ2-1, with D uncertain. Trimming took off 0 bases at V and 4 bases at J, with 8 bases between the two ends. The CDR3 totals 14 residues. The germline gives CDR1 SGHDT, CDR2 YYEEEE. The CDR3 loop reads CASSLGKGYNEQFF. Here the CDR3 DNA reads TGTGCCAGCAGCTTGGGTAAGGGTTACAATGAGCAGTTCTTC.

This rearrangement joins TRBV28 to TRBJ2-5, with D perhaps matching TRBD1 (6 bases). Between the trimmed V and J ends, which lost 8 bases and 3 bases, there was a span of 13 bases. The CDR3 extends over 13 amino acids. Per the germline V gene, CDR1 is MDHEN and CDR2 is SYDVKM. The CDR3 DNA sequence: TGTGCCAGCGAAGACTGGACAGAAGAGACCCAGTACTTC. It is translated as CASEDWTEETQYF.

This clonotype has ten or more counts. Here the CDR3 DNA reads TGCAGTGCTAGATCGTTAGCGGGAATCCACGAGCAGTACGTC. It encodes CSARSLAGIHEQYV. This chain joins TRBV20-1 and TRBJ2-7; 8 nucleotides line up with TRBD2. The J segment lost 5 bases and the V segment lost 2 bases, leaving 8 bases of the junction unmatched. The CDR3 consists of 14 residues. Germline V gene data show CDR1 as DFQATT and CDR2 as SNEGSKA (reference sequence).

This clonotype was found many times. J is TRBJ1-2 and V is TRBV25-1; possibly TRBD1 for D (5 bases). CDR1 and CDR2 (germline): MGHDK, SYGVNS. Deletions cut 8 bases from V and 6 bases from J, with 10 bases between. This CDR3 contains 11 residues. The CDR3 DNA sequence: TGTGCCAGCGAGGGGTGGGATGGCTACACCTTC. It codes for CASEGWDGYTF.

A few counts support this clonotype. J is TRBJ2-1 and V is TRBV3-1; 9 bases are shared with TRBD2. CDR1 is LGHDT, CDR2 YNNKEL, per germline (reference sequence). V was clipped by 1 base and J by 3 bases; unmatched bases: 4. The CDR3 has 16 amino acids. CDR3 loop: CASSQGSGRRYNEQFF. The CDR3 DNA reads TGTGCCAGCAGCCAAGGTAGCGGGAGACGCTACAATGAGCAGTTCTTC.

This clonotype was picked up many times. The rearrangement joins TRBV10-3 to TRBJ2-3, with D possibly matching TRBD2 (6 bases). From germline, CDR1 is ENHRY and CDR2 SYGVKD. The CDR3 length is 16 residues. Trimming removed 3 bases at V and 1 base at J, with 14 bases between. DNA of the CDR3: TGTGCCATCAGTGACCTCACGGGACTCCGCACAGATACGCAGTATTTT. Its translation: CAISDLTGLRTDTQYF.

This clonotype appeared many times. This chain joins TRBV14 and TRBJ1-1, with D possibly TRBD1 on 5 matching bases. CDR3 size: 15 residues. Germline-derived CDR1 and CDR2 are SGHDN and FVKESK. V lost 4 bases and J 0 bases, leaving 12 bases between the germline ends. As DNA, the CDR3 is TGTGCCAGCAGCCCAATCGGGGCTGTGAACACTGAAGCTTTCTTT. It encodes CASSPIGAVNTEAFF.

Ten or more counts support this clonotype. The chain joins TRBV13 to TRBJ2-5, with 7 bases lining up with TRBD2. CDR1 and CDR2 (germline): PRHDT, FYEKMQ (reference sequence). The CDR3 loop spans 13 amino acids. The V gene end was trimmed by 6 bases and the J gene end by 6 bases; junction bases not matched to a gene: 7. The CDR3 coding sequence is TGTGCCAGCAGTGGGGGGGGGATGAAGACCCAGTACTTC. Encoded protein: CASSGGGMKTQYF.

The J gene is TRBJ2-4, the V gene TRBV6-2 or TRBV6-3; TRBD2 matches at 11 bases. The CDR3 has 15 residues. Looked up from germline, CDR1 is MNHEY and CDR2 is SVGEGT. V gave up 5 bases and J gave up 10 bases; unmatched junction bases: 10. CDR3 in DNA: TGTGCCAGCAGTGCTACTAGCGGGGGAATCGTTATTCAGTACTTC. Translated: CASSATSGGIVIQYF.

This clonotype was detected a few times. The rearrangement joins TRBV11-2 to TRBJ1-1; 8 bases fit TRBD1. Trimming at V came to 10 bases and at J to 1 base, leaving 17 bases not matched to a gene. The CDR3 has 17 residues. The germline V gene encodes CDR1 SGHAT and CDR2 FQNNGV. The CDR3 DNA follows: TGTGCCACCGCTACGGCCGGACAGGGCCCTTCGAACACTGAAGCTTTCTTT. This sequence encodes CATATAGQGPSNTEAFF.

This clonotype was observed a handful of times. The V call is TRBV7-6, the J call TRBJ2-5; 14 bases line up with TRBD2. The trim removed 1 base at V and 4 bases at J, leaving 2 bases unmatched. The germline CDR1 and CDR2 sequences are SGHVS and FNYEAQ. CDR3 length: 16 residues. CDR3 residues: CASSLEGTSGRETQYF. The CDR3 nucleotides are TGTGCCAGCAGCTTAGAAGGGACTAGCGGGAGAGAGACCCAGTACTTC.

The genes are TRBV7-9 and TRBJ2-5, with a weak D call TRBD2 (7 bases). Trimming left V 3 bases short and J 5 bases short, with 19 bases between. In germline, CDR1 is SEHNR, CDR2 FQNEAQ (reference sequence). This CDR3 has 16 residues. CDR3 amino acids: CASSLAVGGGSETQYF. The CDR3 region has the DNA TGTGCCAGCAGCTTGGCCGTTGGGGGGGGCAGTGAGACCCAGTACTTC.

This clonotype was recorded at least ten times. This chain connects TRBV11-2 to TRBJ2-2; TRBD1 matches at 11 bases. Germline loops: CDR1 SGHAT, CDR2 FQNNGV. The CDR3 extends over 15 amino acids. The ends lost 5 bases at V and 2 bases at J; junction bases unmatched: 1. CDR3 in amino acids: CASSRTGGNTGELFF. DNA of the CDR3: TGTGCCAGCAGCCGGACAGGGGGCAACACCGGGGAGCTGTTTTTT.

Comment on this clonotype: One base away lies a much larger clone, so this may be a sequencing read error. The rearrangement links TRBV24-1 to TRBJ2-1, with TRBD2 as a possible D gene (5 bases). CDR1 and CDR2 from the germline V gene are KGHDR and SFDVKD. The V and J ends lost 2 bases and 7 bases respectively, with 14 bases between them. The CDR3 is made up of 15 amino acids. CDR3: CATSDSRTHRNEQFF. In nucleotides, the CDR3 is TGTGCCACCAGTGATTCTAGGACTCATCGGAATGAGCAGTTCTTC.

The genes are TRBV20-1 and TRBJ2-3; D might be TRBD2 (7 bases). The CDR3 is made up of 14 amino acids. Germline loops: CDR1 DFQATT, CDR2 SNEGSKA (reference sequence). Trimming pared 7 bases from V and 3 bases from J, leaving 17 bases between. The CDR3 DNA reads TGCAGTGGGGGGGCGGGAGCGGTGACAGATACGCAGTATTTT. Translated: CSGGAGAVTDTQYF.

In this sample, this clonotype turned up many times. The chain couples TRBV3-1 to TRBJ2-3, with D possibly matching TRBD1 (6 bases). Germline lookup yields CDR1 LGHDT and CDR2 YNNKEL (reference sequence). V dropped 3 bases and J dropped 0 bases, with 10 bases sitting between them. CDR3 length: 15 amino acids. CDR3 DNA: TGTGCCAGCAGCCAGTCGACAGGTAGCACAGATACGCAGTATTTT. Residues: CASSQSTGSTDTQYF.

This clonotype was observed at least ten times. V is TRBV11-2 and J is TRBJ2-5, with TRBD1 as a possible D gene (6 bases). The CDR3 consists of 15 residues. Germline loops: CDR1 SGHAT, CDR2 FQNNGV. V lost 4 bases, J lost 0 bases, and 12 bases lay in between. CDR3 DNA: TGTGCCAGCAGCTCACTACAGGGTTACCAAGAGACCCAGTACTTC. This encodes CASSSLQGYQETQYF.

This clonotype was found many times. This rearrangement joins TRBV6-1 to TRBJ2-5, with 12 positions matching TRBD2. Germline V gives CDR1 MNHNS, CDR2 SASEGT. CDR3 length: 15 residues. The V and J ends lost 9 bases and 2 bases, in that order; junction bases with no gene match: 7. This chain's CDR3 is CASFRGLAGQETQYF. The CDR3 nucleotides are TGTGCCAGTTTCCGTGGACTAGCGGGGCAAGAGACCCAGTACTTC.